A single sample is the source of the 23 T cell receptor beta chains below, sequenced in a study of post-analysis software for immune sequencing data. Antigen specificity for these receptors is unknown. The authors incorporated unique molecular identifiers into the TCR beta cDNA libraries. MiXCR, applied by TCRdb to the PCR reads, yields one record per CDR3 protein. Among 740,000 or so distinct CDR3 sequences listed, approximately 57% were seen once. Notes on the study in general: With TRBV5-6, TRBV5-1 and TRBV20-1 included, 4 to 6 TRBV segments were more frequent in patients than in controls.

The specimen sequenced was blood. The receptor set was obtained from a girl aged 5-17 years with multiple sclerosis.

This chain uses TRBV29-1 with TRBJ2-1, with D hard to call. Near its end, the DNA agrees better with TRBJ2-7, so the J call may be wrong. This CDR3 has 14 amino acids. The germline V gene has CDR1 SQVTM and CDR2 ANQGSEA. As DNA, the CDR3 is TGCAGCGTTGAAGGTTGGGCCCACTACAATGAGCAGTACTTC. It translates to CSVEGWAHYNEQYF.

V gene TRBV9 combines with J gene TRBJ2-5, with a weak D call TRBD2 (5 bases). The germline V gene has CDR1 SGDLS and CDR2 YYNGEE. Deletions cut 0 bases from V and 2 bases from J, with 14 bases between. The CDR3 has 16 amino acids. The CDR3 DNA is TGTGCCAGCAGCGTAGCTGGGAGAGGCGGGCAAGAGACCCAGTACTTC. Translated: CASSVAGRGGQETQYF.

This clonotype was picked up a small number of times. This sequence joins TRBV5-1 and TRBJ2-7; D might be TRBD2 (6 bases). TRBJ2-4 matches the DNA end more closely, so the J call is doubtful. CDR3 size: 15 residues. Looked up from germline, CDR1 is SGHRS and CDR2 is YFSETQ. The DNA of the CDR3 is TGCGCCAGCAGCAAATCCGGGACGGGGGTGGGCATTCAGTACTTC. Its translation is CASSKSGTGVGIQYF.

The rearrangement links TRBV9 to TRBJ2-7; D is unclear. Trimming took off 2 bases at V and 2 bases at J, with 14 bases between the two ends. CDR3 length equals 15 residues. Germline V gene sequence: CDR1 SGDLS, CDR2 YYNGEE. CDR3 DNA: TGTGCCAGCAGCGTTGGTGGGTTCGGACCCTACGAGCAGTACTTC. Translation gives CASSVGGFGPYEQYF.

The gene calls are TRBV2 and TRBJ2-1; possible D gene TRBD2, 7 bases. The CDR3 length is 15 residues. Germline CDR1 is SNHLY and CDR2 is FYNNEI. V was clipped by 4 bases and J by 7 bases, with 17 bases between them. The CDR3 is CASSALRGLLNEQFF. For the CDR3, the DNA is TGTGCCAGCAGTGCGTTGCGGGGGCTCCTTAATGAGCAGTTCTTC.

CDR3 in amino acids: CASSLQGVSSYNEQFF. CDR3 sequence (DNA): TGCGCCAGCAGCTTACAGGGGGTGAGCTCCTACAATGAGCAGTTCTTC. The genes are TRBV5-1 and TRBJ2-1, with 8 bases aligning to TRBD1. The CDR3 covers 16 residues. V shed 2 bases and J 0 bases; nucleotides not matched to a gene: 4. Germline CDR1 is SGHRS and CDR2 is YFSETQ. Complete variable domain (other parts from reference TRBV5-1 and TRBJ2-1): KAGVTQTPRYLIKTRGQQVTLSCSPISGHRSVSWYQQTPGQGLQFLFEYFSETQRNKGNFPGRFSGRQFSNSRSEMNVSTLELGDSALYLCASSLQGVSSYNEQFFGPGTRLTVL.

This rearrangement joins TRBV19 to TRBJ2-3; the match to TRBD1 covers 10 bases. The CDR3 runs to 16 residues. With V trimmed by 3 bases and J by 5 bases, 8 bases remained unmatched. Germline-derived CDR1 and CDR2 are LNHDA and SQIVND (reference sequence). Written as DNA, the CDR3 is TGTGCCAGTAGTATTTCCGGGACAGGGGTTGGAGATACGCAGTATTTT. Residues: CASSISGTGVGDTQYF. The full variable domain, rest sourced from reference TRBV19 and TRBJ2-3, is DGGITQSPKYLFRKEGQNVTLSCEQNLNHDAMYWYRQDPGQGLRLIYYSQIVNDFQKGDIAEGYSVSREKKESFPLTVTSAQKNPTAFYLCASSISGTGVGDTQYFGPGTRLTVL.

This clonotype occurred a few times. This chain links TRBV29-1 with TRBJ2-5; no clear D. The CDR3 totals 11 residues. V lost 4 bases and J lost 4, with 7 bases in between. Looked up from germline, CDR1 is SQVTM and CDR2 is ANQGSEA. The CDR3 protein is CSVGSGETQYF. The CDR3 region has the DNA TGCAGCGTTGGGAGTGGAGAGACCCAGTACTTC. Supplemented by reference TRBV29-1 and TRBJ2-5, the full variable domain reads SAVISQKPSRDICQRGTSLTIQCQVDSQVTMMFWYRQQPGQSLTLIATANQGSEATYESGFVIDKFPISRPNLTFSTLTVSNMSPEDSSIYLCSVGSGETQYFGPGTRLLVL.

This chain joins TRBV7-9 and TRBJ2-7; weak D call: TRBD2 (6 bases). Germline V gives CDR1 SEHNR, CDR2 FQNEAQ (reference sequence). V was pared by 5 bases and J by 0 bases, with 17 bases between. This CDR3 is 16 amino acids long. The CDR3 DNA sequence: TGTGCCAGCAGCCGGAGGGATAGCGGTTACTCCTACGAGCAGTACTTC. It encodes CASSRRDSGYSYEQYF.

The chain has TRBV15 and TRBJ2-7; TRBD1 is a possible D gene (6 bases). This CDR3 has 17 amino acids. Trimming pared 0 bases from V and 2 bases from J, leaving 17 bases between. Germline CDR1 reads LNHNV; CDR2 reads YYDKDF (reference sequence). Here the CDR3 DNA reads TGTGCCACCAGCAGAGAACGTAGAATGGACAGCCCCTACGAGCAGTACTTC. It codes for CATSRERRMDSPYEQYF.

This clonotype came up a few times. The chain has TRBV27 and TRBJ2-7; tentatively, D is TRBD1 or TRBD2 (6 bases each). In germline, CDR1 is MNHEY, CDR2 SMNVEV (reference sequence). Trimming left V 8 bases short and J 5 bases short, with 22 bases between. This CDR3 is built from 15 residues. The CDR3 region has the DNA TGTGCCAGCCGCCTCGGGGGCGCCGGTTCCCACGAGCAGTACTTC. This sequence encodes CASRLGGAGSHEQYF.

This clonotype was found a few times. The chain recombines TRBV30 with TRBJ1-2; D remains unclear. The CDR3 has 12 amino acids. Between the trimmed V and J ends, which lost 2 bases and 4 bases, there was a span of 8 bases. Germline V gene sequence: CDR1 GTSNPN, CDR2 SVGIG (reference sequence). For the CDR3, the DNA is TGTGCCTGGAGTCTCCCTCCCTATGGCTACACCTTC. Amino acid sequence: CAWSLPPYGYTF.

The chain links TRBV29-1 to TRBJ1-1, with D uncertain. Trimming cost V 1 base and J 2 bases, with 5 bases left between them. Per germline, CDR1 SQVTM and CDR2 ANQGSEA. The CDR3 length is 12 residues. The CDR3 region is CSVEAFNTEAFF. CDR3 bases: TGCAGCGTTGAAGCGTTTAACACTGAAGCTTTCTTT. Complete variable domain (other parts from reference TRBV29-1 and TRBJ1-1): SAVISQKPSRDICQRGTSLTIQCQVDSQVTMMFWYRQQPGQSLTLIATANQGSEATYESGFVIDKFPISRPNLTFSTLTVSNMSPEDSSIYLCSVEAFNTEAFFGQGTRLTVV.

This clonotype has only a few counts. The chain couples TRBV5-5 to TRBJ1-2; no firm D call. Germline V gene data show CDR1 as SGHKS and CDR2 as YYEKEE (reference sequence). The length of the CDR3 is 14 residues. V gave up 0 bases and J gave up 0 bases, with 6 bases separating them. CDR3 in DNA: TGTGCCAGCAGCTTGGATCTAGCTAACTATGGCTACACCTTC. This gives the protein CASSLDLANYGYTF.

The J gene is TRBJ2-7, the V gene TRBV7-6; 12 bases align to TRBD2. The CDR3 is 17 amino acids. Trimming took 1 base from V and 3 from J; bases not matched to a gene: 7. Germline V gene sequence: CDR1 SGHVS, CDR2 FNYEAQ. This chain's CDR3 is CASSLVRTSGAIYEQYF. The CDR3, as DNA: TGTGCCAGCAGCTTAGTCCGGACTAGCGGGGCTATCTACGAGCAGTACTTC.

This clonotype appeared a few times. This chain joins TRBV12-3 or TRBV12-4 and TRBJ2-6; D gene unclear. V was shortened by 6 bases and J by 0 bases, with 12 bases between the two germline ends. This CDR3 comprises 16 residues. CDR3 DNA sequence: TGTGCCAGCAGGCCCTCCGCCAACTCTGGGGCCAACGTCCTGACTTTC. Amino acids: CASRPSANSGANVLTF.

The rearrangement links TRBV6-1 to TRBJ1-2; a weak D match, TRBD1 (6 bases). CDR3 length: 12 amino acids. Looked up from germline, CDR1 is MNHNS and CDR2 is SASEGT. V lost 10 bases, J lost 6 bases, and 15 bases lay in between. The CDR3 is CAMGGPWDGYTF. CDR3 bases: TGTGCCATGGGGGGGCCGTGGGATGGCTACACCTTC.

J is TRBJ1-2 and V is TRBV5-1; a possible D gene is TRBD1 (6 bases). CDR3 length: 16 residues. V shed 6 bases and J shed 1 base, with 19 bases lying between them. From germline, CDR1 is SGHRS and CDR2 YFSETQ. The CDR3, as DNA: TGCGCCAGCACGCCCGGGGCCGGGACACATAACTATGGCTACACCTTC. Residues: CASTPGAGTHNYGYTF.

The chain links TRBV9 to TRBJ2-1, with D possibly matching TRBD2 (6 bases). This CDR3 region has 15 residues. Trimming removed 0 bases from V and 2 bases from J, with 9 bases in between. CDR1 is SGDLS and CDR2 is YYNGEE in the germline V gene. Here the CDR3 DNA reads TGTGCCAGCAGCGTAGATAGCGGCCCCTACAATGAGCAGTTCTTC. This sequence encodes CASSVDSGPYNEQFF.

The rearrangement uses TRBV12-3 or TRBV12-4 and TRBJ2-7, with a possible D match to TRBD2 (6 bases). Trimming left V 3 bases short and J 2 bases short, with 11 bases between. This CDR3 region has 14 residues. In DNA form, the CDR3 reads TGTGCCAGCAGTTTGCTTGCTAGCGCCTACGAGCAGTACTTC. This encodes CASSLLASAYEQYF.

The count of this clonotype is one. The chain has TRBV5-5 and TRBJ2-7, with D possibly matching TRBD1 (5 bases). Germline V gives CDR1 SGHKS, CDR2 YYEKEE (reference sequence). This CDR3 region has 15 residues. V gave up 4 bases and J gave up 1 base, with 15 bases separating them. DNA for the CDR3: TGTGCCAGCAGCCCTGATCCAGGGCGGTCCTACGAGCAGTACTTC. Translation: CASSPDPGRSYEQYF.

The rearrangement uses TRBV29-1 and TRBJ2-1; 8 nucleotides agree with TRBD1. V dropped 1 base and J dropped 5; count of bases not matched to a gene: 7. Germline CDR1 is SQVTM and CDR2 is ANQGSEA. The CDR3 runs to 15 residues. The CDR3, as DNA: TGCAGCGTTGAAGGGTTTCGGACAGGGAACAATGAGCAGTTCTTC. Translated, it gives CSVEGFRTGNNEQFF.

This clonotype was seen more than once but under ten times. The rearrangement joins TRBV9 to TRBJ2-4; no clear D gene. The V gene lost 0 bases and the J gene lost 3 bases, with 10 bases spanning the gap. Germline CDR1 SGDLS, CDR2 YYNGEE. This CDR3 region has 15 residues. The CDR3 is CASSVGPADKNIQYF. The CDR3 DNA follows: TGTGCCAGCAGCGTAGGACCGGCAGACAAAAACATTCAGTACTTC.